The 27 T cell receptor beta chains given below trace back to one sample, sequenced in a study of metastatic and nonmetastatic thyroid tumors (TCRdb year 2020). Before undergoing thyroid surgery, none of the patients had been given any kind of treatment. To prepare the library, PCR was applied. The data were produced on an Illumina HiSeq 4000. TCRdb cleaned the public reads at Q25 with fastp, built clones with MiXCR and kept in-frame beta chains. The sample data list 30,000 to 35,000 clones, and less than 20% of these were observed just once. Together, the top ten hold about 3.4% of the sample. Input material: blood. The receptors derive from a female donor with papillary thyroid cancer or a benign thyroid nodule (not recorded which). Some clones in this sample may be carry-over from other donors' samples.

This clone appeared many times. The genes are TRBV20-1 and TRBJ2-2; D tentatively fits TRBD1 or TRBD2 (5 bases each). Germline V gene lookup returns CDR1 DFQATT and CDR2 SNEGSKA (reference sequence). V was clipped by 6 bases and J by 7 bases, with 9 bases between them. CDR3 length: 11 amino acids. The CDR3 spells CSAIGGGELFF. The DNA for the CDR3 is TGCAGTGCAATTGGGGGCGGGGAGCTGTTTTTT.

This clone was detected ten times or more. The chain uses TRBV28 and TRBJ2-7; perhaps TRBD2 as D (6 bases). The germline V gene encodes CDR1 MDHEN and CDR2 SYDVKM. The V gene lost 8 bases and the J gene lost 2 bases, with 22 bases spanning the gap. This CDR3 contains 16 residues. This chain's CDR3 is CASHAPLGTGAYEQYF. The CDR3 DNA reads TGTGCCAGCCACGCCCCCCTGGGGACTGGCGCCTACGAGCAGTACTTC.

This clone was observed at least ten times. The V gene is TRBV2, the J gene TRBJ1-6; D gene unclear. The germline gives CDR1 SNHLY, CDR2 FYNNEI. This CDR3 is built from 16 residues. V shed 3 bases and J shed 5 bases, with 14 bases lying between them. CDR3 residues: CASSEIWTVDNSPLHF. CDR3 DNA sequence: TGTGCCAGCAGTGAGATCTGGACGGTAGATAATTCACCCCTCCACTTT.

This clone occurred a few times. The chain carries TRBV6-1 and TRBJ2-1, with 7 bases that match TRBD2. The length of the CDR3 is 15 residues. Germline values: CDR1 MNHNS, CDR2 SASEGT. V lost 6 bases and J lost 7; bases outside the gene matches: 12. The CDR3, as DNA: TGTGCCAGCAGCCCGGGACTATCGTGGGGGAATGAGCAGTTCTTC. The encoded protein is CASSPGLSWGNEQFF.

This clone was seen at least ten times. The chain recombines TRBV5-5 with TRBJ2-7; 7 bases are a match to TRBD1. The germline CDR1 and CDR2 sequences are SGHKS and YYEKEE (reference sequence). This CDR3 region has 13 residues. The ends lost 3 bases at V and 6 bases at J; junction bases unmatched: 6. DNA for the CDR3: TGTGCCAGCAGCTGGGGACAGTTCGGCGAGCAGTACTTC. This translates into CASSWGQFGEQYF.

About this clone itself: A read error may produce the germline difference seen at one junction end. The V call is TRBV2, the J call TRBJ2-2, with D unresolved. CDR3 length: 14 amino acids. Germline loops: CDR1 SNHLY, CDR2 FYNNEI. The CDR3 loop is CAISDFGVTGELFF. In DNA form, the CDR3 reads TGTGCCATCAGTGATTTCGGTGTTACCGGTGAGCTGTTTTTT.

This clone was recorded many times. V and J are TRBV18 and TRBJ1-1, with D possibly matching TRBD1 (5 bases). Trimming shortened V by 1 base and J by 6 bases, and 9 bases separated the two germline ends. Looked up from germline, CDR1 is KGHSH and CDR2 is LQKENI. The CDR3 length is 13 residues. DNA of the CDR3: TGTGCCAGCTCACCACAAATGGGGGCTGAAGCTTTCTTT. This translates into CASSPQMGAEAFF. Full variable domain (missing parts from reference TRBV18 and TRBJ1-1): NAGVMQNPRHLVRRRGQEARLRCSPMKGHSHVYWYRQLPEEGLKFMVYLQKENIIDESGMPKERFSAEFPKEGPSILRIQQVVRGDSAAYFCASSPQMGAEAFFGQGTRLTVV.

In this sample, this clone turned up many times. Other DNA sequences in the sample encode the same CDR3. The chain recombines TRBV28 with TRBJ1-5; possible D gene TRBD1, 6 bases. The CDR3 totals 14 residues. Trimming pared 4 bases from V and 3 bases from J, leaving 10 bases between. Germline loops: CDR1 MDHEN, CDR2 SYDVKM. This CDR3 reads CASSSGANNQPQHF. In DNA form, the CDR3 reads TGTGCCAGCAGTTCAGGGGCGAACAATCAGCCCCAGCATTTT.

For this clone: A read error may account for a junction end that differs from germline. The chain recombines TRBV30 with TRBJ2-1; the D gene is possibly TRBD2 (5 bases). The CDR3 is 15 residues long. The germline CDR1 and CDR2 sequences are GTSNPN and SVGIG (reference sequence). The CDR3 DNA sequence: TGTGCCTGGAGTCCACCGGAGCATGGAGGCAATGAGCGGTTCTTC. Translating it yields CAWSPPEHGGNERFF.

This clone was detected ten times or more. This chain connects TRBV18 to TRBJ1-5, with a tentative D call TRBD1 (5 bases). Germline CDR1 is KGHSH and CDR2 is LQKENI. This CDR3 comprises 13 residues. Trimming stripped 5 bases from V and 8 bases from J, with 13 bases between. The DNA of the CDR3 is TGTGCCAGCTCAGATGACAGAGGTGAGCCCCAGCATTTT. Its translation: CASSDDRGEPQHF.

The CDR3 bases are TGTGCCAGCAGCTTAAACCTTCTGATTGGGACCCAGTACTTC. Translated, it gives CASSLNLLIGTQYF. The chain is built from TRBV11-1 and TRBJ2-5; D unresolved. CDR1 and CDR2 from the germline V gene are SGHAT and FQDESV (reference sequence). V was cut by 2 bases and J by 7 bases, with 14 bases left in between. This CDR3 comprises 14 residues.

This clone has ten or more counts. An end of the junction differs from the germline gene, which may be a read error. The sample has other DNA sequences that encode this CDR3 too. The CDR3, as DNA: TGTGCCACCAGCAGAGACCTAGCGGGTTACAATGAACAGTTCTTC. Translating gives CATSRDLAGYNEQFF. The chain is built from TRBV15 and TRBJ2-1; 8 bases align to TRBD2. CDR1 and CDR2 (germline): LNHNV, YYDKDF (reference sequence). CDR3 length equals 15 residues.

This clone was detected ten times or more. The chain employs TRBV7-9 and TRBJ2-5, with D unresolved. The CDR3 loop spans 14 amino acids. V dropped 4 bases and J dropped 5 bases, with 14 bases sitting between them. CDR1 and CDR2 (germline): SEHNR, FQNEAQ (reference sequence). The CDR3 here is CASSSSGAMETQYF. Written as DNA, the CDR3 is TGTGCCAGCAGCTCCTCCGGAGCGATGGAGACCCAGTACTTC.

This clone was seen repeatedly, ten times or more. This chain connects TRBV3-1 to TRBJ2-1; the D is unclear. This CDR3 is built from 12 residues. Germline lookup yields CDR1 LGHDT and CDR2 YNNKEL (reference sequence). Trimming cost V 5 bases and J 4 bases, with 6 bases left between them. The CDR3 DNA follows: TGTGCCAGCAGCTCAGGATACAATGAGCAGTTCTTC. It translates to CASSSGYNEQFF.

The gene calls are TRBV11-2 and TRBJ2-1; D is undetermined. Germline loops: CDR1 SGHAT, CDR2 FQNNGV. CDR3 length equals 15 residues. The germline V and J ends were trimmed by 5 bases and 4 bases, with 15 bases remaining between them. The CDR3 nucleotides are TGTGCCAGCAGCCGACGGTTTATCCCGTACAATGAGCAGTTCTTC. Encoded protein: CASSRRFIPYNEQFF.

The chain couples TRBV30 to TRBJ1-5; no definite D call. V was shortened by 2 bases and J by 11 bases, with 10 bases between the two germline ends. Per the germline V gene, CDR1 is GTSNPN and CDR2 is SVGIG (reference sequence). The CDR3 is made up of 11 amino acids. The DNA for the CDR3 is TGTGCCTGGAGTCGTGGTGGGACCCAGCATTTT. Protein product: CAWSRGGTQHF. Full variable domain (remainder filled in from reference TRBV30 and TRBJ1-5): SQTIHQWPATLVQPVGSPLSLECTVEGTSNPNLYWYRQAAGRGLQLLFYSVGIGQISSEVPQNLSASRPQDRQFILSSKKLLLSDSGFYLCAWSRGGTQHFGDGTRLSIL.

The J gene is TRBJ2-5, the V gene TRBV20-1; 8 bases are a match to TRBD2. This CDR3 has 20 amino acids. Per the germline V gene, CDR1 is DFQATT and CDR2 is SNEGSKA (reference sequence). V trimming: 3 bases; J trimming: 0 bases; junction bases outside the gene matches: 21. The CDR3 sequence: CSASSLAGVGVEGYQETQYF. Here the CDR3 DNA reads TGCAGTGCTAGTAGTCTAGCGGGCGTTGGGGTGGAGGGGTACCAAGAGACCCAGTACTTC.

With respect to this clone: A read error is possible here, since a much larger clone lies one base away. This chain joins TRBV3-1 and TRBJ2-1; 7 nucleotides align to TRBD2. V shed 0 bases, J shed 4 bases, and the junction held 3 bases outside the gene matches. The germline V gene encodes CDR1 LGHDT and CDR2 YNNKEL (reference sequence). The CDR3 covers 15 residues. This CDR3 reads CASSQDVLAYNEQFF. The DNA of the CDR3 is TGTGCCAGCAGCCAAGATGTACTAGCGTACAATGAGCAGTTCTTC.

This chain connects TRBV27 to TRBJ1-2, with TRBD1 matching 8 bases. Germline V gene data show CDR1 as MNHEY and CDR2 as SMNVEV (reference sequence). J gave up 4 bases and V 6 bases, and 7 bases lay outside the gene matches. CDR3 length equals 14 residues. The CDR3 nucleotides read TGTGCCAGCAGCCCTCGACAGGGGAGCTATGGCTACACCTTC. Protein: CASSPRQGSYGYTF.

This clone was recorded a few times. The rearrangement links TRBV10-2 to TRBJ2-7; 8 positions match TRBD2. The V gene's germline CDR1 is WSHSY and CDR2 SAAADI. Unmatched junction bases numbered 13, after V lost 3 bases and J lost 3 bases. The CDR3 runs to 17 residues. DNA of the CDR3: TGCGCCAGCAGTGATTCTCAGTACGGACTAGCTTGCTACGAGCAGTACTTC. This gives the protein CASSDSQYGLACYEQYF.

Written as DNA, the CDR3 is TGTGCCTGGGATAGTGTCGCGGAGCTGTTTTTT. Its protein product is CAWDSVAELFF. V is TRBV30 and J is TRBJ2-2; D not resolved. Germline CDR1 reads GTSNPN; CDR2 reads SVGIG (reference sequence). The V end lost 5 bases, the J end lost 10 bases, and 11 bases lay between the germline ends. The CDR3 loop spans 11 amino acids.

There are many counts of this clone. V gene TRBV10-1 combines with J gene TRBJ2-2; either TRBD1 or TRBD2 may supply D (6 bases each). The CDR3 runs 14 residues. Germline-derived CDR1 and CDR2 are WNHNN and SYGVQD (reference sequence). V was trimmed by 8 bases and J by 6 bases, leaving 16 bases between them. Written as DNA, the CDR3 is TGCGCCAGCGCAAATGGGGGGCTTGCCGGGGAGCTGTTTTTT. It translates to CASANGGLAGELFF.

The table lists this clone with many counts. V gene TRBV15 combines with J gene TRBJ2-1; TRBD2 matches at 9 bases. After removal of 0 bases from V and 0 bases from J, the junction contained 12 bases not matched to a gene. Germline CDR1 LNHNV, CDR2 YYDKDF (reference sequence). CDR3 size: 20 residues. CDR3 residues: CATSREAGLAGLSSYNEQFF. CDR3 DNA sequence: TGTGCCACCAGCAGAGAAGCGGGACTAGCCGGATTGAGCTCCTACAATGAGCAGTTCTTC.

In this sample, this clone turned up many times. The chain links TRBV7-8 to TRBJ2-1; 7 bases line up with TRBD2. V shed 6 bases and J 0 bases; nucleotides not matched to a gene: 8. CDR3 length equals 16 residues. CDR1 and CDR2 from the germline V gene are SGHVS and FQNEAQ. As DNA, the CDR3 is TGTGCCAGCAGGTATAGCGGGTATAGCTCCTACAATGAGCAGTTCTTC. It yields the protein CASRYSGYSSYNEQFF.

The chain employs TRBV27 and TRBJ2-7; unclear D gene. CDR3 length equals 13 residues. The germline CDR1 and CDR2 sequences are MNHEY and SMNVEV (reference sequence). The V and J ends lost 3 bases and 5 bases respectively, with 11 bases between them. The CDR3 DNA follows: TGTGCCAGCAGTTTCTCGTGTAACGACGAGCAGTACTTC. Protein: CASSFSCNDEQYF.

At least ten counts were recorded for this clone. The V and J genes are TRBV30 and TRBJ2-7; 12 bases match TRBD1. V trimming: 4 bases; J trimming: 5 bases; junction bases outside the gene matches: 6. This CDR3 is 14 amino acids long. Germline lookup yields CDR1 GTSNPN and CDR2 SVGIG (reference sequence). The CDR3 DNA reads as TGTGCCTGGACGTCGGGACAGGGGGCCCACGAGCAGTACTTC. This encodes CAWTSGQGAHEQYF.

DNA for the CDR3: TGTGCCAGCAGCTTTGGCTATAAAGAGACCCAGTACTTC. This encodes CASSFGYKETQYF. The V call is TRBV7-2, the J call TRBJ2-5; unclear D gene. CDR1 is SGHTA, CDR2 FQGNSA, per germline. The CDR3 covers 13 residues. V lost 3 bases to trimming and J lost 3 bases, with 8 bases between them.